A selection of T cell receptor beta chains follows, all from one sample in a study of T cell responses to AZD1222 COVID-19 vaccine. Sequenced by immunoSEQ multiplex PCR; TCRdb stores in-frame clones only, minus some. The table lists 150,000 or so clones, 90% of them singletons. Material: peripheral blood, obtained 28 days after the second AZD1222 dose. These receptors were collected from an adult who received the AZD1222 COVID-19 vaccine. The CDR3 runs from the conserved cysteine through the conserved F or W. Fields, in order: D gene, CDR3 length, clone size, V gene, J gene, CDR3 protein, CDR3 DNA. The D gene is left open where the match is weak. Where a row states a size, it is once, few, many or the class of an expanded clone; other rows omit it.

>TRBD1|14|-|TRBV7-9|TRBJ1-4
CASSFGTGSEKLFF
TGTGCCAGCAGCTTCGGGACAGGGTCGGAAAAACTGTTTTTT
>-|12|-|TRBV28|TRBJ1-2
CASSFGNYGYTF
TGTGCCAGCAGTTTCGGGAACTATGGCTACACCTTC
>TRBD2|18|-|TRBV6-4|TRBJ2-1
CASSDSIGPSGRAAEQFF
TGTGCCAGCAGTGACTCGATAGGGCCTAGCGGGAGGGCAGCTGAGCAGTTCTTC
>TRBD2|14|-|TRBV7-8|TRBJ2-2
CASSFGGRVGELFF
TGTGCCAGCAGCTTCGGCGGGAGGGTGGGGGAGCTGTTTTTT
>TRBD2|18|-|TRBV5-4|TRBJ2-6
CASSFMGGSPSGANVLTF
TGTGCCAGCAGCTTTATGGGGGGGTCCCCCTCTGGGGCCAACGTCCTGACTTTC
>TRBD2|14|-|TRBV6-6|TRBJ2-5
CASSYVLAGETQYF
TGTGCCAGCAGTTACGTACTAGCGGGTGAGACCCAGTACTTC
>TRBD1|15|-|TRBV7-2|TRBJ1-6
CASSFRQGYNSPLHF
TGTGCCAGCAGCTTTAGACAGGGTTATAATTCACCCCTCCACTTT
>-|14|once|TRBV7-9|TRBJ1-4
CASSLPSANEKLFF
TGTGCCAGCAGCTTGCCCTCGGCTAATGAAAAACTGTTTTTT
>TRBD2|15|-|TRBV2|TRBJ2-7
CASSDPSGSSYEQYF
TGTGCCAGCAGTGACCCTAGCGGGAGCTCCTACGAGCAGTACTTC
>-|14|once|TRBV30|TRBJ1-2
CAWGTGIGRHGYTF
TGTGCCTGGGGTACAGGGATCGGAAGGCATGGCTACACCTTC
>-|12|-|TRBV24-1|TRBJ1-2
CATSDLYRGYTF
TGTGCCACCAGTGATTTGTACCGGGGCTACACCTTC
>TRBD1|13|-|TRBV29-1|TRBJ2-7
CSVAETGRIEQYF
TGCAGCGTTGCGGAGACAGGGCGTATTGAGCAGTACTTC
>-|18|-|TRBV5-6|TRBJ2-6
CASSLPLYDRAGANVLTF
TGTGCCAGCAGCTTGCCTTTGTACGACAGAGCTGGGGCCAACGTCCTGACTTTC
>-|14|-|TRBV6-5|TRBJ2-1
CASSRELSYNEQFF
TGTGCCAGCAGCCGGGAATTGTCCTACAATGAGCAGTTCTTC
>-|15|-|TRBV10-1|TRBJ1-2
CASSDRDTLFYGYTF
TGCGCCAGCAGTGACCGGGACACCTTATTCTATGGCTACACCTTC
>-|14|-|TRBV7-9|TRBJ1-4
CASTPSSGNEKLFF
TGTGCCAGCACCCCATCCTCAGGGAATGAAAAACTGTTTTTT
>-|15|-|TRBV30|TRBJ1-4
CAWSKLPGANEKLFF
TGTGCCTGGAGTAAACTACCCGGGGCTAATGAAAAACTGTTTTTT
>-|15|-|TRBV10-2|TRBJ2-3
CASRVGRRATDTQYF
TGCGCCAGCAGAGTCGGGAGACGGGCCACAGATACGCAGTATTTT
>TRBD2|17|-|TRBV10-2|TRBJ2-2
CASSGPLAEANTGELFF
TGCGCCAGCAGTGGACCTCTAGCGGAAGCGAACACCGGGGAGCTGTTTTTT
>-|12|-|TRBV28|TRBJ2-7
CASREGSYEQYF
TGTGCCAGCAGGGAGGGTTCCTACGAGCAGTACTTC
>TRBD1|14|-|TRBV19|TRBJ1-2
CASTADRGIYGYTF
TGTGCCAGTACTGCGGACAGGGGCATCTATGGCTACACCTTC
>TRBD2|17|-|TRBV9|TRBJ2-1
CASSVAKPSGLYNEQFF
TGTGCCAGCAGCGTAGCTAAGCCTAGCGGACTATACAATGAGCAGTTCTTC
>TRBD2|16|once|TRBV6-5|TRBJ2-2
CASSLHGTSDDGELFF
TGTGCCAGCAGTTTACACGGGACTAGCGATGACGGGGAGCTGTTTTTT
>-|15|once|TRBV4-2|TRBJ2-2
CASSQELLSSGELFF
TGTGCCAGCAGCCAAGAGCTATTGAGTTCCGGGGAGCTGTTTTTT
>-|14|-|TRBV27|TRBJ2-2
CASSLNAGTGELFF
TGTGCCAGCAGTTTAAACGCCGGGACAGGGGAGCTGTTTTTT
>TRBD1|15|-|TRBV20-1|TRBJ1-5
CSASLGTESNQPQHF
TGCAGTGCTAGTTTGGGGACAGAAAGCAATCAGCCCCAGCATTTT
>TRBD2|17|-|TRBV3-1/TRBV3-2|TRBJ2-1
CASSHPLLAGTHNEQFF
TGTGCCAGCAGCCATCCTTTACTAGCGGGAACCCACAATGAGCAGTTCTTC
>-|15|few|TRBV16|TRBJ1-5
CASSQSQDGLQPQHF
TGTGCCAGCAGCCAATCCCAGGATGGTTTGCAGCCCCAGCATTTT
>-|15|-|TRBV7-2|TRBJ1-1
CASSLGGRLYQGAFF
TGTGCCAGCAGCTTAGGGGGACGCCTCTACCAGGGAGCTTTCTTT
>TRBD1|15|once|TRBV28|TRBJ1-2
CASSFPTGGNYGYTF
TGTGCCAGCAGTTTTCCGACAGGGGGAAACTATGGCTACACCTTC
>-|13|-|TRBV12-3/TRBV12-4|TRBJ2-3
CASSFTSIDTQYF
TGTGCCAGCAGTTTCACTAGCATAGATACGCAGTATTTT
>-|13|-|TRBV28|TRBJ1-6
CASLGTYNSPLHF
TGTGCCAGCTTAGGCACCTATAATTCACCCCTCCACTTT